The 25 T cell receptor beta chains below all came from one sample that was sequenced in a study of blood T cells in healthy people across ages. A second roughly 6 to 12 cycle PCR used barcoded and J-beta primers. TCRdb recomputed calls from the 5' RACE reads with MiXCR, one row per CDR3 protein. This sample carries approximately 490,000 distinct CDR3 sequences, around 24% of them seen once, and the ten largest clones take around 10%. These data were also reused for a study on T cells of mothers and their children.

The sample comprised blood. These TCRs come from a boy younger than 18 in good health.

V and J are TRBV9 and TRBJ2-7; possible D gene TRBD1, 5 bases. Germline CDR1 is SGDLS and CDR2 is YYNGEE. This CDR3 is 14 amino acids long. V was pared by 3 bases and J by 2 bases, with 12 bases between. The CDR3 here is CASSERDRTYEQYF. CDR3 DNA: TGTGCCAGCAGCGAGCGAGACAGAACCTACGAGCAGTACTTC.

The chain carries TRBV9 and TRBJ2-1; 8 nucleotides agree with TRBD1. The ends lost 3 bases at V and 5 bases at J; junction bases unmatched: 4. The CDR3 spans 14 residues. From germline, CDR1 is SGDLS and CDR2 YYNGEE. CDR3 nucleotide sequence: TGTGCCAGCAGCGCCCCGACAGGGGACAATGAGCAGTTCTTC. Its protein product is CASSAPTGDNEQFF.

The chain employs TRBV20-1 and TRBJ2-5; perhaps TRBD1 as D (5 bases). The end of the DNA fits TRBJ2-1 better, so the J call may be wrong. Germline CDR1 DFQATT, CDR2 SNEGSKA (reference sequence). The CDR3 sequence is 13 residues long. The CDR3: CSASRGSPDEQFF. For the CDR3, the DNA is TGCAGTGCTAGTAGGGGCTCCCCGGATGAGCAGTTCTTC.

V usage is TRBV7-2 and J usage is TRBJ1-4; no clear D gene. The germline V and J ends were trimmed by 5 bases and 2 bases, with 9 bases remaining between them. Germline CDR1 is SGHTA and CDR2 is FQGNSA. The CDR3 contains 14 residues. In DNA, the CDR3 is TGTGCCAGCAGCCGGGGAATTACTAATGAAAAACTGTTTTTT. Protein: CASSRGITNEKLFF.

To note about this clonotype: A junction boundary mismatches the germline segment, possibly from a read error. This sequence joins TRBV4-3 and TRBJ1-1, with a weak D call TRBD1 (5 bases). The CDR3 spans 14 residues. Germline V gene data show CDR1 as LGHNA and CDR2 as YSLEER. The CDR3 protein is CASSQGRGNTEASF. CDR3 DNA sequence: TGCGCCAGCAGCCAAGGCCGGGGGAACACTGAAGCTTCCTTT.

The chain has TRBV4-3 and TRBJ2-5; D may be TRBD2 (6 bases). Judging by the DNA end, TRBJ2-7 fits better; the J call may be wrong. Germline V gives CDR1 LGHNA, CDR2 YSLEER. The CDR3 consists of 15 residues. The CDR3 reads CASSPSGGDLYEQYF. In nucleotides, the CDR3 is TGCGCCAGCAGCCCCTCCGGAGGGGATCTATACGAGCAGTACTTC.

The table lists this clonotype with many counts. This chain links TRBV28 with TRBJ2-5; either TRBD1 or TRBD2 may fit D (6 bases each). CDR1 and CDR2 (germline): MDHEN, SYDVKM. The CDR3 is made up of 17 amino acids. The V and J ends lost 3 bases and 2 bases respectively, with 19 bases between them. The CDR3 is CASSFGGQPRGQETQYF. The CDR3, as DNA: TGTGCCAGCAGTTTTGGAGGGCAGCCCAGGGGTCAAGAGACCCAGTACTTC. The whole variable domain, filled in from reference TRBV28 and TRBJ2-5, reads DVKVTQSSRYLVKRTGEKVFLECVQDMDHENMFWYRQDPGLGLRLIYFSYDVKMKEKGDIPEGYSVSREKKERFSLILESASTNQTSMYLCASSFGGQPRGQETQYFGPGTRLLVL.

The rearrangement links TRBV27 to TRBJ1-2, with 8 bases matching TRBD1. With V trimmed by 2 bases and J by 6 bases, 5 bases remained unmatched. The CDR3 contains 14 residues. Germline V CDR1 and CDR2: MNHEY, SMNVEV (reference sequence). The CDR3, as DNA: TGTGCCAGCAGTTTACGACAGGGGAGGGATGGCTACACCTTC. Amino acid sequence: CASSLRQGRDGYTF.

The chain uses TRBV27 and TRBJ2-2; D remains unclear. V dropped 9 bases and J dropped 7 bases, with 15 bases sitting between them. This CDR3 is built from 13 residues. Per the germline V gene, CDR1 is MNHEY and CDR2 is SMNVEV (reference sequence). CDR3 in amino acids: CASSFSGFGELFF. The CDR3 nucleotides are TGTGCCAGTTCATTTTCAGGCTTCGGGGAGCTGTTTTTT.

This clonotype was counted between two and nine times. V is TRBV21-1 and J is TRBJ2-7. TRBV21-1 is a pseudogene locus. CDR3 length equals 15 residues. This CDR3 reads CASSKFKAIIYEQYF. CDR3 nucleotides: TGTGCCAGCAGCAAATTTAAGGCGATCATCTACGAGCAGTACTTC.

The V and J genes are TRBV11-2 and TRBJ2-6, with a weak D call TRBD2 (5 bases). The germline V and J ends were trimmed by 4 bases and 4 bases, with 20 bases remaining between them. There are 18 residues in the CDR3. Germline V gene sequence: CDR1 SGHAT, CDR2 FQNNGV. CDR3 sequence: CASSSVKVRGSGANVLTF. For the CDR3, the DNA is TGTGCCAGCAGCTCCGTGAAAGTAAGAGGGTCAGGGGCCAACGTCCTGACTTTC.

This rearrangement joins TRBV25-1 to TRBJ1-5; D gene ambiguous. Trimming pared 2 bases from V and 2 bases from J, leaving 4 bases between. Germline V gene lookup returns CDR1 MGHDK and CDR2 SYGVNS. The CDR3 has 13 amino acids. DNA of the CDR3: TGTGCCAGCAGTGAACAGGGCAATCAGCCCCAGCATTTT. It is translated as CASSEQGNQPQHF.

CDR3 residues: CAWSIIQYLDTQYF. The DNA for the CDR3 is TGTGCCTGGAGCATTATCCAATACTTAGATACGCAGTATTTT. This sequence joins TRBV30 and TRBJ2-3; D is ambiguous. Germline V gene data show CDR1 as GTSNPN and CDR2 as SVGIG (reference sequence). Deletions cut 3 bases from V and 5 bases from J, with 15 bases between. The CDR3 extends over 14 amino acids.

V and J are TRBV5-5 and TRBJ2-5, with 9 bases identical to TRBD1. The germline V gene has CDR1 SGHKS and CDR2 YYEKEE (reference sequence). The CDR3 contains 15 residues. J gave up 5 bases and V 4 bases, and 9 bases lay outside the gene matches. CDR3 coding DNA: TGTGCCAGCAGCGCCCTGGGACAGGGCTCCGAGACCCAGTACTTC. This sequence encodes CASSALGQGSETQYF.

This chain links TRBV5-5 with TRBJ2-4; 7 bases agree with TRBD1. This CDR3 spans 14 amino acids. In germline, CDR1 is SGHKS, CDR2 YYEKEE (reference sequence). The J segment lost 8 bases and the V segment lost 1 base, leaving 6 bases of the junction unmatched. CDR3 coding DNA: TGTGCCAGCAGCTTGTTAGTGCAGGGGGACATTCAGTACTTC. This encodes CASSLLVQGDIQYF.

A few counts support this clonotype. The chain joins TRBV7-8 to TRBJ2-3; weak D call: TRBD2 (5 bases). This CDR3 region has 14 residues. Germline CDR1 is SGHVS and CDR2 is FQNEAQ. V lost 2 bases, J lost 6 bases, and 12 bases lay in between. The CDR3 DNA follows: TGTGCCAGCAGCTTACCTTCGGGCGGGGATACGCAGTATTTT. This codes for CASSLPSGGDTQYF.

This clonotype has more than one count but fewer than ten. This chain joins TRBV29-1 and TRBJ2-5; D is unclear. This CDR3 contains 11 residues. Germline CDR1 SQVTM, CDR2 ANQGSEA. The CDR3 sequence: CTIRLIETQYF. CDR3 nucleotides: TGCACCATCCGCCTAATAGAGACCCAGTACTTC. The full variable domain, completed using reference TRBV29-1 and TRBJ2-5, is SAVISQKPSRDICQRGTSLTIQCQVDSQVTMMFWYRQQPGQSLTLIATANQGSEATYESGFVIDKFPISRPNLTFSTLTVSNMSPEDSSIYLCTIRLIETQYFGPGTRLLVL.

The chain couples TRBV13 to TRBJ2-7; either TRBD1 or TRBD2 may fit D (5 bases each). This CDR3 comprises 17 residues. Germline lookup yields CDR1 PRHDT and CDR2 FYEKMQ (reference sequence). The germline V and J ends were trimmed by 0 bases and 2 bases, with 17 bases remaining between them. CDR3 loop: CASSLGVTGRTTYEQYF. The CDR3 DNA sequence: TGTGCCAGCAGCTTAGGGGTGACGGGACGTACGACCTACGAGCAGTACTTC.

This clonotype was counted a few times. The rearrangement joins TRBV29-1 to TRBJ2-7, with D perhaps matching TRBD1 (5 bases). CDR3 length: 15 amino acids. V was trimmed by 1 base and J by 3 bases, leaving 16 bases between them. Germline V gives CDR1 SQVTM, CDR2 ANQGSEA. CDR3 amino acids: CSVEGVYSGNYEQYF. Here the CDR3 DNA reads TGCAGCGTTGAAGGAGTTTATTCAGGGAACTACGAGCAGTACTTC.

The sample holds a few counts of this clonotype. The rearrangement joins TRBV6-2 or TRBV6-3 to TRBJ1-6, with D uncertain. CDR1 and CDR2 (germline): MNHEY, SVGEGT. The CDR3 is made up of 14 amino acids. Trimming cost V 7 bases and J 0 bases, with 7 bases left between them. CDR3 region: CASNLYSYNSPLHF. CDR3 sequence (DNA): TGTGCCAGCAATTTATACTCCTATAATTCACCCCTCCACTTT.

V and J are TRBV12-3 or TRBV12-4 and TRBJ2-7; D possibly corresponds to TRBD2 (6 bases). The V end was cut by 8 bases, the J end by 5 bases, with 22 bases between. The CDR3 extends over 15 amino acids. CDR3 loop: CASSPEGLGQDEQYF. CDR3 DNA sequence: TGTGCCAGCTCCCCGGAGGGCCTCGGGCAGGACGAGCAGTACTTC.

Only a few counts were recorded for this clonotype. This rearrangement joins TRBV20-1 to TRBJ2-5; maybe TRBD2 (6 bases). Germline CDR1 is DFQATT and CDR2 is SNEGSKA (reference sequence). Trimming cost V 0 bases and J 0 bases, with 23 bases left between them. This CDR3 is built from 19 residues. CDR3 residues: CSARDLRRKTSWYQETQYF. Written as DNA, the CDR3 is TGCAGTGCTAGAGATTTGCGGCGGAAGACTAGTTGGTACCAAGAGACCCAGTACTTC.

A few counts support this clonotype. The V call is TRBV9, the J call TRBJ2-6; TRBD2 is a possible D gene (5 bases). The length of the CDR3 is 17 residues. V was shortened by 0 bases and J by 0 bases, with 10 bases between the two germline ends. Germline-derived CDR1 and CDR2 are SGDLS and YYNGEE. The DNA of the CDR3 is TGTGCCAGCAGCGTAGATCCGGGAAACTCTGGGGCCAACGTCCTGACTTTC. This encodes CASSVDPGNSGANVLTF.

J is TRBJ2-7 and V is TRBV7-3; D is unclear. This CDR3 has 13 residues. CDR1 is SGHTA and CDR2 is FQGTGA in the germline V gene. V lost 5 bases and J 4 bases, leaving 12 bases between the germline ends. CDR3 coding DNA: TGTGCCAGCAGCCCCGGTTGGGGATACGAGCAGTACTTC. Residues: CASSPGWGYEQYF.

This clonotype was observed many times. The chain employs TRBV11-2 and TRBJ2-3; D not certain. This CDR3 comprises 15 residues. Deletions cut 0 bases from V and 1 base from J, with 8 bases between. The germline gives CDR1 SGHAT, CDR2 FQNNGV. The CDR3 loop is CASSLDRSGTDTQYF. CDR3 nucleotides: TGTGCCAGCAGCTTAGATCGGTCCGGCACAGATACGCAGTATTTT.